One and the same sample provided the 11 T cell receptor beta chains below, sequenced in a study of control samples from healthy donors and cancer patients. Some clones are missing from TCRdb's copy, which holds only in-frame ones; the method was immunoSEQ multiplex PCR. The sample lists 150,000 to 200,000 clones, 80% to 95% seen once, with just over 2% in the top ten. The specimen was blood. These receptors all come from a woman between 40 and 55 years old in good health.

The rearrangement joins TRBV11-2 to TRBJ1-5, with 8 bases lining up with TRBD1. The V and J ends lost 5 bases and 7 bases, in that order; junction bases with no gene match: 7. This CDR3 is 14 amino acids long. The germline gives CDR1 SGHAT, CDR2 FQNNGV. The CDR3, as DNA: TGTGCCAGCAGCAATGGACAGGGCGGCCAGCCCCAGCATTTT. Translated, it gives CASSNGQGGQPQHF.

V is TRBV5-1 and J is TRBJ2-7, with 10 bases matching TRBD1. The ends lost 4 bases at V and 0 bases at J; junction bases unmatched: 7. Germline CDR1 reads SGHRS; CDR2 reads YFSETQ. The CDR3 loop spans 16 amino acids. The CDR3 spells CASSGQGVVDSYEQYF. CDR3 nucleotides: TGCGCCAGCAGCGGACAGGGGGTAGTGGACTCCTACGAGCAGTACTTC.

The chain employs TRBV6-5 and TRBJ2-5, with D possibly being TRBD2 (7 bases). The CDR3 is 14 residues long. In germline, CDR1 is MNHEY, CDR2 SVGAGI. V lost 5 bases to trimming and J lost 5 bases, with 15 bases between them. This CDR3 is CASSRRGGQETQYF. CDR3 DNA sequence: TGTGCCAGCAGTAGAAGGGGGGGGCAGGAGACCCAGTACTTC.

V usage is TRBV13 and J usage is TRBJ1-1; D gene ambiguous. CDR3 length: 12 amino acids. CDR1 and CDR2 (germline): PRHDT, FYEKMQ (reference sequence). With 2 bases removed from V and 3 bases from J, the gap between germline ends came to 4 bases. The CDR3 region is CASSLFDTEAFF. CDR3 nucleotide sequence: TGTGCCAGCAGCTTATTTGACACTGAAGCTTTCTTT.

This rearrangement joins TRBV6-5 to TRBJ1-1; possible D gene TRBD1, 5 bases. CDR3 length: 14 residues. Deletions cut 8 bases from V and 3 bases from J, with 16 bases between. Germline V lookup: CDR1 MNHEY, CDR2 SVGAGI. The CDR3, as DNA: TGTGCCAGCCGTCCCGGACTGGGGGACACTGAAGCTTTCTTT. Residues: CASRPGLGDTEAFF.

CDR3 residues: CASSLGRDRGQYGYTF. The CDR3 bases are TGCGCCAGCAGCTTGGGTCGTGACAGGGGGCAATATGGCTACACCTTC. The chain couples TRBV5-1 to TRBJ1-2; 10 bases agree with TRBD1. Losses at the gene ends were 0 bases for V and 5 bases for J; bases not matched to a gene: 7. CDR1 is SGHRS, CDR2 YFSETQ, per germline. The CDR3 loop spans 16 amino acids.

This clone showed up just a few times. The chain couples TRBV4-1 to TRBJ2-7, with 9 bases lining up with TRBD1. The J segment lost 3 bases and the V segment lost 3 bases, leaving 6 bases of the junction unmatched. The CDR3 extends over 15 amino acids. Germline lookup yields CDR1 MGHRA and CDR2 YSYEKL. The CDR3 sequence: CASSHTGTGYYEQYF. The CDR3 DNA reads TGCGCCAGCAGCCACACCGGGACAGGGTACTACGAGCAGTACTTC.

This rearrangement joins TRBV12-5 to TRBJ2-3, with a possible D match to TRBD2 (6 bases). The CDR3 is made up of 17 amino acids. Germline V gene lookup returns CDR1 LGHNT and CDR2 FRNRAP. Trimming took off 2 bases at V and 0 bases at J, with 15 bases between the two ends. In DNA form, the CDR3 reads TGTGCTAGTGGTTTGAGGTTTTTGGGGGGAAGCACAGATACGCAGTATTTT. Translating gives CASGLRFLGGSTDTQYF. Full variable domain (remainder filled in from reference TRBV12-5 and TRBJ2-3): DARVTQTPRHKVTEMGQEVTMRCQPILGHNTVFWYRQTMMQGLELLAYFRNRAPLDDSGMPKDRFSAEMPDATLATLKIQPSEPRDSAVYFCASGLRFLGGSTDTQYFGPGTRLTVL.

The V call is TRBV10-3, the J call TRBJ2-7; TRBD1 matches at 9 bases. This CDR3 contains 13 residues. The trim removed 2 bases at V and 6 bases at J, leaving 2 bases unmatched. Germline-derived CDR1 and CDR2 are ENHRY and SYGVKD. The CDR3, as DNA: TGTGCCATCAGTGAGACGGACAGGGGCGAGCAGTACTTC. Protein product: CAISETDRGEQYF.

The V call is TRBV2, the J call TRBJ2-2; D remains ambiguous. From germline, CDR1 is SNHLY and CDR2 FYNNEI. V lost 8 bases, J lost 8 bases, and 12 bases lay in between. CDR3 length: 12 residues. The CDR3 DNA reads TGTGCCAGCTACACCCGGTCAGGGGAGCTGTTTTTT. Residues: CASYTRSGELFF.

The chain joins TRBV3-1 (or the pseudogene TRBV3-2) to TRBJ1-5, with 8 bases identical to TRBD1. Germline-derived CDR1 and CDR2 are LGHDT and YNNKEL (reference sequence). CDR3 length: 15 amino acids. V shed 1 base, J shed 7 bases, and the junction held 6 bases outside the gene matches. The CDR3 DNA reads as TGTGCCAGCAGCCAAGGGGCAGGGGGCAGGCAGCCCCAGCATTTT. This codes for CASSQGAGGRQPQHF.